The source of this T cell receptor (beta chain) is a study of early T cells in non-severe SARS-CoV-2 infection. This clonotype showed up just a few times. No antigen is known for it. The study, taken as a whole, reports: Matching with VDJdb favored anti-spike CD8 responses (missing private and CD4 specificities).

Germline V gene sequence: CDR1 SGHNT, CDR2 YENEEA. Trimming removed 0 bases at V and 4 bases at J, with 13 bases between. The CDR3 has 16 amino acids. cDNA molecules, individually, were tagged with unique molecular identifiers. From the 5' RACE reads, TCRdb called clonotypes with MiXCR, one entry per CDR3 protein. The data contain 60,000 to 75,000 distinct CDR3 sequences, about 12% of them seen just once; the ten biggest clones take up 4% to 5%. This sequence was found in an adult who was a healthcare worker with PCR-confirmed SARS-CoV-2 infection or an uninfected control (not recorded which). The chain carries TRBV11-3 and TRBJ2-1; D is perhaps TRBD2 (6 bases). Sequencing was done on a sample of whole blood. CDR3 residues: CASSLDWPGVYNEQFF. CDR3 sequence (DNA): TGTGCCAGCAGCTTAGACTGGCCGGGAGTGTACAATGAGCAGTTCTTC.